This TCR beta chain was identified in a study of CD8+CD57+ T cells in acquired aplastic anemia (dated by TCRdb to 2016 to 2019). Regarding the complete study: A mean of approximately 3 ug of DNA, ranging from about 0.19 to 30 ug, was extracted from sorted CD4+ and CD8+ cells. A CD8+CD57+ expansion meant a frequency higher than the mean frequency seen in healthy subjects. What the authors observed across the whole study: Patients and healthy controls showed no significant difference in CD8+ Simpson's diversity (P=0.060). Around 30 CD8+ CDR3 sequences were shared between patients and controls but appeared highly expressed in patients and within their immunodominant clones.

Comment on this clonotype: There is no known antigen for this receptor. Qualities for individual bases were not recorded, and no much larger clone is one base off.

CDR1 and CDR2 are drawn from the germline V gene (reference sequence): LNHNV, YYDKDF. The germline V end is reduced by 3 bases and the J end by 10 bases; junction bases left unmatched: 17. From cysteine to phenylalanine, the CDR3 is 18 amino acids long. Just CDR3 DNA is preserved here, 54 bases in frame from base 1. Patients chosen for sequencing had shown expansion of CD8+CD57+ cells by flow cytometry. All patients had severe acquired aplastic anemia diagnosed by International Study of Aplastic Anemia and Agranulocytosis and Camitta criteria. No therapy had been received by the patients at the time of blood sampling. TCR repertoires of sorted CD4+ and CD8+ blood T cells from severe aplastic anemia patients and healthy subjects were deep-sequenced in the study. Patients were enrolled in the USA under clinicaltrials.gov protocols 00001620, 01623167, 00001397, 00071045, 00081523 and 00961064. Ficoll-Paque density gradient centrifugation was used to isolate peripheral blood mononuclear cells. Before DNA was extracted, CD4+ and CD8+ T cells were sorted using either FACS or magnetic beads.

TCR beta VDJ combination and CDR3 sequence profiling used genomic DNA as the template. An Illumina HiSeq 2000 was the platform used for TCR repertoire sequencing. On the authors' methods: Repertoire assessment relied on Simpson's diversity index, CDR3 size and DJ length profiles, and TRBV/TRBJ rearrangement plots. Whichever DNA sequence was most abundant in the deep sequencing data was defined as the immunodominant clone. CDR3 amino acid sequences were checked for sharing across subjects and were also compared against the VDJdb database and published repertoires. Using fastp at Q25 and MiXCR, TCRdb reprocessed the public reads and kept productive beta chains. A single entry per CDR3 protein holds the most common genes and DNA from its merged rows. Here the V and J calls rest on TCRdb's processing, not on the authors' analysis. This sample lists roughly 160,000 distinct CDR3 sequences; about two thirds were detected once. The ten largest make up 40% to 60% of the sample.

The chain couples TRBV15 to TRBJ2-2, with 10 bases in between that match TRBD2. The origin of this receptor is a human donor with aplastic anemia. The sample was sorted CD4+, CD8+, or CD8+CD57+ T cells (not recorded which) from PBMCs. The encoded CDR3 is CATSRGNLAGVGQEELFF. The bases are TGTGCCACCAGCAGGGGGAATCTAGCGGGAGTGGGTCAGGAGGAGCTGTTTTTT.